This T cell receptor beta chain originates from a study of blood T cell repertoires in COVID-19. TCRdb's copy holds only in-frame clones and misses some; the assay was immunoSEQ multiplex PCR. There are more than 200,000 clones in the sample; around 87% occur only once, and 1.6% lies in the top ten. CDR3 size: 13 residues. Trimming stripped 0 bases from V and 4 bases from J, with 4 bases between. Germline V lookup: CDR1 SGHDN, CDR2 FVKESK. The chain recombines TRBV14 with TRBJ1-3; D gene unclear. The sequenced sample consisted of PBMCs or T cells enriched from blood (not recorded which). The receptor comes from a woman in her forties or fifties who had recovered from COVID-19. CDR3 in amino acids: CASSQDAGNTIYF. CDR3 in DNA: TGTGCCAGCAGCCAAGATGCGGGAAACACCATATATTTT.